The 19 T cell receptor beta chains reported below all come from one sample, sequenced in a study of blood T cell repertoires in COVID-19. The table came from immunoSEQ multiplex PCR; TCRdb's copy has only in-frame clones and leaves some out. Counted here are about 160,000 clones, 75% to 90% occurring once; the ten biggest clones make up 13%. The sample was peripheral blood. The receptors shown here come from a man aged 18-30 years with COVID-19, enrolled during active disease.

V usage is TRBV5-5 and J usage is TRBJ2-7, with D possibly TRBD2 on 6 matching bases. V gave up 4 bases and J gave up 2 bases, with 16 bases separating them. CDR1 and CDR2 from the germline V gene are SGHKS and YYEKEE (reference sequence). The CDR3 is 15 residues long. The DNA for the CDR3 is TGTGCCAGCAGCCCGCGCCTAGCGCTAACCTACGAGCAGTACTTC. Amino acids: CASSPRLALTYEQYF.

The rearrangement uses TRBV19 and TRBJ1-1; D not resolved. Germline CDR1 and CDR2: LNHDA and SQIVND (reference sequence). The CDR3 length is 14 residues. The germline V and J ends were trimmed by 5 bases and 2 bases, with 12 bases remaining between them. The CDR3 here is CASSRPQANTEAFF. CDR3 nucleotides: TGTGCCAGTAGTCGACCTCAGGCAAACACTGAAGCTTTCTTT.

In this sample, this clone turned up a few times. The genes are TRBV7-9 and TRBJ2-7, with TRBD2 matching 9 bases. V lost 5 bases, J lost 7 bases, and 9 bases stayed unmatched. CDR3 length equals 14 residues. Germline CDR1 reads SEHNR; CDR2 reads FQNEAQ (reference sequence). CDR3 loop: CASSHLAGAGEQYF. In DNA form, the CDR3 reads TGTGCCAGCAGCCATTTAGCGGGAGCGGGAGAGCAGTACTTC.

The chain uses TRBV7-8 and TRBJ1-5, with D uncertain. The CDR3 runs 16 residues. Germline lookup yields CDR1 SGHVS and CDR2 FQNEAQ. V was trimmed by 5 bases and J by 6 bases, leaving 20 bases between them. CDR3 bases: TGTGCCAGCAGCCCGCAGCGGCTCCAAACGGGTCAGCCCCAGCATTTT. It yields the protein CASSPQRLQTGQPQHF. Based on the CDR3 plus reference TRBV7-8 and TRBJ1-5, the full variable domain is GAGVSQSPRYKVAKRGQDVALRCDPISGHVSLFWYQQALGQGPEFLTYFQNEAQLDKSGLPSDRFFAERPEGSVSTLKIQRTQQEDSAVYLCASSPQRLQTGQPQHFGDGTRLSIL.

Written as DNA, the CDR3 is TGTGCCAGCAGCAAAGACCCCGGGGGGGACGTAGCCAAAAACATTCAGTACTTC. This sequence encodes CASSKDPGGDVAKNIQYF. The chain joins TRBV21-1 to TRBJ2-4; the table names TRBD2, a call not compared with the DNA. TRBV21-1 is deemed a pseudogene. The CDR3 is 18 amino acids.

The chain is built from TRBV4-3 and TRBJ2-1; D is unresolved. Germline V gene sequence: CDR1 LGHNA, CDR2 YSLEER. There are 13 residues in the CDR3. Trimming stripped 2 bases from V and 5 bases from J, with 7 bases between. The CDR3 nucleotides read TGCGCCAGCAGCCAATTACGGGACAATGAGCAGTTCTTC. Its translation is CASSQLRDNEQFF.

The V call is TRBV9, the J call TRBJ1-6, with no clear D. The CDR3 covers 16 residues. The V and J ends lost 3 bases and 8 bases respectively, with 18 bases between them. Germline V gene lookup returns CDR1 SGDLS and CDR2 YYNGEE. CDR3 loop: CASSAAPGAADSPLHF. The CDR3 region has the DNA TGTGCCAGCAGCGCGGCCCCCGGAGCAGCGGATTCACCCCTCCACTTT.

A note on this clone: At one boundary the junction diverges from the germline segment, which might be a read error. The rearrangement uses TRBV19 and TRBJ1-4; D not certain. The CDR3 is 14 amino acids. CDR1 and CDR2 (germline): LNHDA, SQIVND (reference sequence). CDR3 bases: TGTGCCAGTAGTATGGGCCGGACTAATGAAAAACTGCTTTTT. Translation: CASSMGRTNEKLLF.

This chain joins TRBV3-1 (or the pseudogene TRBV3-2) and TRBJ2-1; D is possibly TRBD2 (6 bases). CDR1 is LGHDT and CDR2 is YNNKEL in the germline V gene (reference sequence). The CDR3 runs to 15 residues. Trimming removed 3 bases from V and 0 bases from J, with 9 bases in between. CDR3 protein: CASSHDGSSYNEQFF. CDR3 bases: TGTGCCAGCAGCCACGACGGGAGCTCCTACAATGAGCAGTTCTTC.

CDR3 DNA: TGTGCCAGCAGCCCAAGTCGGGGGGAGTCGACCGGGGAGCTGTTTTTT. Protein product: CASSPSRGESTGELFF. The V and J genes are TRBV7-9 and TRBJ2-2; 7 nucleotides agree with TRBD2. The CDR3 runs 16 residues. Germline V gene sequence: CDR1 SEHNR, CDR2 FQNEAQ (reference sequence). V lost 5 bases to trimming and J lost 5 bases; unmatched junction nucleotides: 11.

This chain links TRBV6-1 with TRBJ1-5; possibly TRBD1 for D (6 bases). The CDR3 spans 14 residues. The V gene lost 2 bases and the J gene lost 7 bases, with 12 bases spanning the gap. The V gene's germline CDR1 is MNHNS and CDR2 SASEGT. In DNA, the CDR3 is TGTGCCAGCAGTGAATTAACAGGGTCCCAGCCCCAGCATTTT. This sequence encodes CASSELTGSQPQHF.

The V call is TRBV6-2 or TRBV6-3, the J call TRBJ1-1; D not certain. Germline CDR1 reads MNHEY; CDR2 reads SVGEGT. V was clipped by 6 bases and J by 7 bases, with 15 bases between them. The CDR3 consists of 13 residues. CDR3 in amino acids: CASSPGGLGEAFF. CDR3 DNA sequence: TGTGCCAGCAGCCCGGGAGGTTTGGGTGAAGCTTTCTTT.

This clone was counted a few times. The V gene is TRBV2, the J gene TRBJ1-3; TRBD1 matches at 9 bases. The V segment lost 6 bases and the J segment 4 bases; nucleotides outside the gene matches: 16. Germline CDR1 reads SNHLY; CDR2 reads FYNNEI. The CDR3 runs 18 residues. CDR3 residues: CASRHRDRVSSAGNTIYF. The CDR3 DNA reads TGTGCCAGCAGACACCGGGACAGGGTTTCGTCGGCGGGAAACACCATATATTTT. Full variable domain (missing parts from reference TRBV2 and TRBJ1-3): EPEVTQTPSHQVTQMGQEVILRCVPISNHLYFYWYRQILGQKVEFLVSFYNNEISEKSEIFDDQFSVERPDGSNFTLKIRSTKLEDSAMYFCASRHRDRVSSAGNTIYFGEGSWLTVV.

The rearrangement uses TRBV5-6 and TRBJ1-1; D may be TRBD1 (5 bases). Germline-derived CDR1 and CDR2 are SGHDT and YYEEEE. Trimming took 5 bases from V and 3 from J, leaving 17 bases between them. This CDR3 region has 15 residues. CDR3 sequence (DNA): TGTGCCAGCAGGGGTCGACAGTACTGGGACACTGAAGCTTTCTTT. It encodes CASRGRQYWDTEAFF.

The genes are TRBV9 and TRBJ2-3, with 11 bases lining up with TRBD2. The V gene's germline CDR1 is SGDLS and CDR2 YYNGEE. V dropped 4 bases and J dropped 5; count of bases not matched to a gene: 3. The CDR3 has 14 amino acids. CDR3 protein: CASSPGLAGDTQYF. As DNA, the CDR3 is TGTGCCAGCAGCCCCGGACTAGCGGGAGATACGCAGTATTTT.

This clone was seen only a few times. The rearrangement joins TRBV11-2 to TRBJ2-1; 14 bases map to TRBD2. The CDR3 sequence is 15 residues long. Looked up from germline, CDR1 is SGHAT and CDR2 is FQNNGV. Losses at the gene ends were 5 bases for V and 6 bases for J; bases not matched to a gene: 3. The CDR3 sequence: CASSRLAGGLNEQFF. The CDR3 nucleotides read TGTGCCAGCAGCCGACTAGCGGGAGGGCTCAATGAGCAGTTCTTC. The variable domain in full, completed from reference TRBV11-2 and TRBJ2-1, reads EAGVAQSPRYKIIEKRQSVAFWCNPISGHATLYWYQQILGQGPKLLIQFQNNGVVDDSQLPKDRFSAERLKGVDSTLKIQPAKLEDSAVYLCASSRLAGGLNEQFFGPGTRLTVL.

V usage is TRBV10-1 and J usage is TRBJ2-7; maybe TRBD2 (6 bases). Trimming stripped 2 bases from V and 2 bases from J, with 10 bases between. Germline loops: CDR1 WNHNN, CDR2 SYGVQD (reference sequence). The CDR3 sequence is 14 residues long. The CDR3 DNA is TGCGCCAGCAGTGAGGTCGGGAGAGCCTACGAGCAGTACTTC. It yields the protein CASSEVGRAYEQYF.

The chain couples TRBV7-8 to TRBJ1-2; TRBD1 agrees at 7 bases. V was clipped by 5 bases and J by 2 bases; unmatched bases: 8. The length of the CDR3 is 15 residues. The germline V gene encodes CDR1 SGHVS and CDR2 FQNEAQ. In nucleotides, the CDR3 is TGTGCCAGCAGCCGAAGACAGGGAGCGAACTATGGCTACACCTTC. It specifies CASSRRQGANYGYTF.

CDR3 in amino acids: CASSPGTSWAFF. In DNA, the CDR3 is TGTGCCAGCAGCCCGGGTACGTCTTGGGCTTTCTTT. The chain has TRBV7-8 and TRBJ1-1, with D unclear. Germline-derived CDR1 and CDR2 are SGHVS and FQNEAQ. The CDR3 has 12 amino acids. The V end lost 5 bases, the J end lost 11 bases, and 15 bases lay between the germline ends.